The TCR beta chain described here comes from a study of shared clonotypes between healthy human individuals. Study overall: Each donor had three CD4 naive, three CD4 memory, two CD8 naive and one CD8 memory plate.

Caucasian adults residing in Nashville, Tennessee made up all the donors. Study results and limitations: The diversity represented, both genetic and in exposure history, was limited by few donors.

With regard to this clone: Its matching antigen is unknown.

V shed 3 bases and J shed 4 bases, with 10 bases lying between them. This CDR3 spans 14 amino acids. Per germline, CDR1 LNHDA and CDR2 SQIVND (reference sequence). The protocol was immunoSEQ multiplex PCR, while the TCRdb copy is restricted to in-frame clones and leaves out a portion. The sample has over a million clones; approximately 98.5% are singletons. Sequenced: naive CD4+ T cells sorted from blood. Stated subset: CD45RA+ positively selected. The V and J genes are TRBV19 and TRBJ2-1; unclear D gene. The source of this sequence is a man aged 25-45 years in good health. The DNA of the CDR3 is TGTGCCAGTAGTATCCCCGGGTTTTACAATGAGCAGTTCTTC. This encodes CASSIPGFYNEQFF.